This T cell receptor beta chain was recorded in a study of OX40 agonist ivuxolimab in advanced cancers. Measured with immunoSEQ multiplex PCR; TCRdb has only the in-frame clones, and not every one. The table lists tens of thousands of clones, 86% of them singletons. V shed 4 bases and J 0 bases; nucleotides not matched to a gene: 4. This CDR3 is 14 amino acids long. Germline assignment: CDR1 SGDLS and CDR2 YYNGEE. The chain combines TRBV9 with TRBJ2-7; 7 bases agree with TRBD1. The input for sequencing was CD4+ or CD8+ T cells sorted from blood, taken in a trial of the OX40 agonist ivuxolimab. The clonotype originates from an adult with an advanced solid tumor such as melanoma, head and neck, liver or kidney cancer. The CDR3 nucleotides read TGTGCCAGCAGCCCACGGGACAGCTCCTACGAGCAGTACTTC. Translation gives CASSPRDSSYEQYF.